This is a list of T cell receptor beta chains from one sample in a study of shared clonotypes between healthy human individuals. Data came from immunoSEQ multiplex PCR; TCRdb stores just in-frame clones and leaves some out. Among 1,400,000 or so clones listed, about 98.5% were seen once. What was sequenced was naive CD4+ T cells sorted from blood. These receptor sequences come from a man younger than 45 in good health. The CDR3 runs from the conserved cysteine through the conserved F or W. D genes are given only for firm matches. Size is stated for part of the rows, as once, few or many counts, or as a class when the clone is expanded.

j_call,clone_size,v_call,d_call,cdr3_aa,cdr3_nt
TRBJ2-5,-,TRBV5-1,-,CASSRDGPFQETQYF,TGCGCCAGCAGTAGGGACGGTCCATTTCAAGAGACCCAGTACTTC
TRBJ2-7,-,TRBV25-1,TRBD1,CASSEARGTYEQYF,TGTGCCAGCAGTGAAGCCAGGGGGACCTACGAGCAGTACTTC
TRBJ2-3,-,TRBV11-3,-,CASSLRMGGTDTQYF,TGTGCCAGCAGCTTAAGGATGGGGGGCACAGATACGCAGTATTTT
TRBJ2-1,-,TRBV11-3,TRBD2,CASSLGLLAGDDNEQFF,TGTGCCAGCAGCTTGGGCCTCCTAGCGGGAGACGACAATGAGCAGTTCTTC
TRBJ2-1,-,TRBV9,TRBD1,CASSVTGSGEQFF,TGTGCCAGCAGCGTGACAGGGTCTGGTGAGCAGTTCTTC
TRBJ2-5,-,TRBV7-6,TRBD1,CASSFTGAVGETQYF,TGTGCCAGCAGCTTCACAGGGGCCGTCGGGGAGACCCAGTACTTC
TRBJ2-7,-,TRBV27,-,CASSPTPMNFNEQYF,TGTGCCAGCAGTCCTACTCCTATGAACTTTAACGAGCAGTACTTC
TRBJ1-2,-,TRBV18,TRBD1,CASSHSGTGGSNYGYTF,TGTGCCAGCTCACACTCGGGGACAGGAGGATCTAACTATGGCTACACCTTC
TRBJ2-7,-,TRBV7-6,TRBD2,CASSPLSGSGYEQYF,TGTGCCAGCAGCCCCCTCAGCGGGAGTGGTTACGAGCAGTACTTC
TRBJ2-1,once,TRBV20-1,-,CSAMSREQFF,TGCAGTGCTATGAGCAGGGAGCAGTTCTTC
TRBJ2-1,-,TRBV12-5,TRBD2,CASGLYPTSGRSDSPYNEQFF,TGTGCTAGTGGTTTGTACCCGACTAGCGGGAGGTCAGATTCTCCTTACAATGAGCAGTTCTTC
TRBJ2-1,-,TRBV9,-,CASSVSEGLGLNEQFF,TGTGCCAGCAGCGTATCTGAGGGTCTTGGCCTCAATGAGCAGTTCTTC
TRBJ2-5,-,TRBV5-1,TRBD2,CASSPGTRRETQYF,TGCGCCAGCAGCCCCGGGACTAGACGCGAGACCCAGTACTTC
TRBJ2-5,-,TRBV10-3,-,CAIREQGGETQYF,TGTGCCATCAGAGAACAGGGTGGGGAGACCCAGTACTTC
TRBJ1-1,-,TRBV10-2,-,CVSHLLGNTEAFF,TGCGTCTCCCATCTCCTGGGGAACACTGAAGCTTTCTTT
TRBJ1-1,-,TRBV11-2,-,CASSSGIGTEAFF,TGTGCCAGCAGCTCTGGTATCGGCACTGAAGCTTTCTTT